The T cell receptor beta chain under discussion was sequenced for a study of Ad26.COV2.S vaccination and SARS-CoV-2 variants. Study observations and caveats: Spike-specific TCR breadth was greater after Ad26.COV2.S than placebo. Reportedly, after vaccination the spike-specific CD8+ and CD4+ T cell responses displayed substantial breadth.

The germline CDR1 and CDR2 sequences are LGHNT and FRNRAP. The CDR3 covers 12 residues. Treatment in this sample: approximately 18 received Ad26.COV2.S at low or high dose, single or two shots; about 5 received placebo; per-sample allocation not given. Sampling happened 63 days after the first vaccine or placebo injection. Repertoires were generated with immunoSEQ multiplex PCR, while TCRdb's copy carries only in-frame clones and drops some. The table lists over 450,000 clones, 80% to 90% of them singletons. This clone was seen more than once but under ten times. Its antigen remains unknown. The germline gene is not matched at one end of the junction; a read error may be the cause.

This receptor was identified in a person between 18 and 59 years old who received the Ad26.COV2.S COVID-19 vaccine or a placebo. The chain joins TRBV12-5 to TRBJ2-7, with 9 bases fitting TRBD1. The starting material was peripheral blood, obtained in a trial of Ad26.COV2.S vaccine versus placebo. CDR3 bases: TGTGCTAGTGGTTTGAACTGGGACAGGGTATCTTTC. Protein sequence: CASGLNWDRVSF.